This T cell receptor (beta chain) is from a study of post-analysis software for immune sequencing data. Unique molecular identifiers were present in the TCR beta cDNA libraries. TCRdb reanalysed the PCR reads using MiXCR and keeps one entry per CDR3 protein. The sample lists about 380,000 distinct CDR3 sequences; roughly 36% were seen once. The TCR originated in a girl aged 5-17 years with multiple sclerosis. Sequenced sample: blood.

The CDR3 region has the DNA TGTGCCATCAAAGGCGGGGGGACGAACAATGAGCAGTTCTTC. Its protein is CAIKGGGTNNEQFF. This chain links TRBV10-3 with TRBJ2-1, with 8 bases aligning to TRBD2. The CDR3 sequence is 14 residues long. V was clipped by 7 bases and J by 5 bases; unmatched bases: 7. From germline, CDR1 is ENHRY and CDR2 SYGVKD.